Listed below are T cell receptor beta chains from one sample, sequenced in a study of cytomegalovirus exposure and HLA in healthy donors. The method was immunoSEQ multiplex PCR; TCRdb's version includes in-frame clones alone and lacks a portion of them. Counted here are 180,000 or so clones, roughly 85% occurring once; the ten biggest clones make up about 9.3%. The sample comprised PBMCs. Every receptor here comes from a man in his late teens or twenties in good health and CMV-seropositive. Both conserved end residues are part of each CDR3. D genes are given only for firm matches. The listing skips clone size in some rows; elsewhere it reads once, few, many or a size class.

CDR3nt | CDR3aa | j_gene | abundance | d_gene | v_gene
TGTGCCATCGGGCAGGGCACAGATACGCAGTATTTT | CAIGQGTDTQYF | TRBJ2-3 | - | - | TRBV10-3
TGTGCCAGCAGTGGGACAGGGAATTGGTACGAGCAGTACTTC | CASSGTGNWYEQYF | TRBJ2-7 | - | TRBD1 | TRBV6-1
TGTGCCAGCTCACCAATGACAGGGACTGGCGGGGTGACCCAGTACTTC | CASSPMTGTGGVTQYF | TRBJ2-5 | - | - | TRBV18
TGTGCCAGCAGTCCAGGACTAGCCGCTCTGGAGACCCAGTACTTC | CASSPGLAALETQYF | TRBJ2-5 | - | TRBD2 | TRBV6-6
TGTGCCCAGGACAGCCCGAACACTGAAGCTTTCTTT | CAQDSPNTEAFF | TRBJ1-1 | - | - | TRBV30
TGTGCCAGCAGTTTTGCCGGGACAGGGCCGGACACTGAGGCTTTCTTT | CASSFAGTGPDTEAFF | TRBJ1-1 | - | TRBD1 | TRBV6-5
TGTGCCAGCAGCAATAAGTACAGGGGGGCCAAAGCGGAGACCCAGTACTTC | CASSNKYRGAKAETQYF | TRBJ2-5 | - | - | TRBV21-1
TGTGCCACCAGCAGAGACCAGGGGGGTAACAATCAGCCCCAGCATTTT | CATSRDQGGNNQPQHF | TRBJ1-5 | - | TRBD1 | TRBV15
TGTGCCAGCAGCTTCGCAGGTACAACCTACGAGCAGTACTTC | CASSFAGTTYEQYF | TRBJ2-7 | - | - | TRBV5-5
TGTGCCAGCAGCTTTTGGGGGGGGCTGAACACCGGGGAGCTGTTTTTT | CASSFWGGLNTGELFF | TRBJ2-2 | - | - | TRBV5-8
TGTGCCAGCAGCTTGGAGTTGAGGAGTTCCTACGAGCAGTACTTC | CASSLELRSSYEQYF | TRBJ2-7 | once | - | TRBV5-8
TGTGCCAGCGAAGGGGTGGATGGCTACACCTTC | CASEGVDGYTF | TRBJ1-2 | - | - | TRBV9
TGTGCCAGCAACCAATTGCATGGCACGCAGTATTTT | CASNQLHGTQYF | TRBJ2-3 | - | - | TRBV6-5
TGTGCCAGCAGTTATTTAAGGGGGACCCTCTCCTACGAGCAGTACTTC | CASSYLRGTLSYEQYF | TRBJ2-7 | - | - | TRBV6-5
TGCAGTGCTAGAGCAGGGGAGACCCAGTACTTC | CSARAGETQYF | TRBJ2-5 | - | - | TRBV20-1
TGCGCCAGCAGCCACCCCTGGGTGATGGACAGGGGGAAGTACGAGCAGTACTTC | CASSHPWVMDRGKYEQYF | TRBJ2-7 | few | TRBD1 | TRBV4-1
TGTGCCAGCATTAAAGCCGGACTAGCGGGGGATGGCACAGATACGCAGTATTTT | CASIKAGLAGDGTDTQYF | TRBJ2-3 | - | TRBD2 | TRBV6-1
TGTGCCAGCAGCTTAGCGGGGGGGCCAGGTGAGCAGTTCTTC | CASSLAGGPGEQFF | TRBJ2-1 | - | TRBD2 | TRBV5-4
TGTGCCAGCAGTGAATATCGAGAGACCCAGTACTTC | CASSEYRETQYF | TRBJ2-5 | - | - | TRBV6-1
TGTGCCAGCAGCGTAGGAGCGGGGGTACGCACAGATACGCAGTATTTT | CASSVGAGVRTDTQYF | TRBJ2-3 | - | TRBD2 | TRBV9
TGTGCCAGTAGCGTTGTGCAGGTATATAGCAATCAGCCCCAGCATTTT | CASSVVQVYSNQPQHF | TRBJ1-5 | - | - | TRBV19
TGCAGCGTTACGTTTTTTCGGCAAGAGACCCAGTACTTC | CSVTFFRQETQYF | TRBJ2-5 | - | - | TRBV29-1
TGTGCCAGCTCACCTTCCCTCGCCGGACTCGTCGAGGGAGGCTACACCTTC | CASSPSLAGLVEGGYTF | TRBJ1-2 | - | - | TRBV18
TGTGCCAGCTTCCGACAGGGCCCTAATGAAAAACTGTTTTTT | CASFRQGPNEKLFF | TRBJ1-4 | - | TRBD1 | TRBV2
TGCGCCAGCAGCTTGGTGAATATGGCGGTGGACACTGAAGCTTTCTTT | CASSLVNMAVDTEAFF | TRBJ1-1 | - | - | TRBV5-1
TGTTCCAGCAGCGACGGGGGGGCTGAAGCTTTCTTT | CSSSDGGAEAFF | TRBJ1-1 | - | - | TRBV7-9
TGTGCCAGCAGTTTAGGACAGCCCTACGAGCAGTACTTC | CASSLGQPYEQYF | TRBJ2-7 | - | - | TRBV27
TGCAGCGTTGATGAGGGGGCGATTAGTGGCTACACCTTC | CSVDEGAISGYTF | TRBJ1-2 | - | TRBD1 | TRBV29-1
TGCGCCAGCAGCTTGGCTCAGGGCAATGAGCAGTTCTTC | CASSLAQGNEQFF | TRBJ2-1 | once | - | TRBV5-1
TGCGCCAGCTCTAAAAGTGGGACAGGTAAAAACATTCAGTACTTC | CASSKSGTGKNIQYF | TRBJ2-4 | - | TRBD1 | TRBV23-1
TGTGCCAGCAGCTCCGGGGGGCTAAATGAAAAACTGTTTTTT | CASSSGGLNEKLFF | TRBJ1-4 | once | - | TRBV7-2
TGTGCCGGAGAGGGTCAGGGGGCGCGAGGCTACACCTTC | CAGEGQGARGYTF | TRBJ1-2 | - | TRBD1 | TRBV30
TGTGCCAGCAGTGAAAAGACAGGAGGTGTCTACGAGCAGTACTTC | CASSEKTGGVYEQYF | TRBJ2-7 | - | - | TRBV6-1
TGTGCCAGCTCGGCGGGGGGCAGCAATCAGCCCCAGCATTTT | CASSAGGSNQPQHF | TRBJ1-5 | once | - | TRBV18
TGTGCCAGCGGGGGGGGCGGGACAGGGCCCGGGGAGCTGTTTTTT | CASGGGGTGPGELFF | TRBJ2-2 | - | TRBD1 | TRBV5-4
TGTGCCAGTAGTTACAGGGGCGGGGAGCTGTTTTTT | CASSYRGGELFF | TRBJ2-2 | - | TRBD1 | TRBV19
TGTGCCAGCAGCGCACAAGAGGGAGGTGGGTACGAGCAGTACTTC | CASSAQEGGGYEQYF | TRBJ2-7 | - | - | TRBV9
TGTGCCAGTAGTTCCGCCCAGGGGGCTTACGAGCAGTACTTC | CASSSAQGAYEQYF | TRBJ2-7 | - | TRBD1 | TRBV19
TGCGCCAGCAGCACAGGGGGTAACTATGGCTACACCTTC | CASSTGGNYGYTF | TRBJ1-2 | - | TRBD1 | TRBV5-1
TGTGCCAGCAGTGAAAGGGTTAGGACAGGGAACACAGATACGCAGTATTTT | CASSERVRTGNTDTQYF | TRBJ2-3 | - | TRBD1 | TRBV6-1
TGCGCCAGCAGCCAATTAGGGCAGGGTGACGAGCAGTACTTC | CASSQLGQGDEQYF | TRBJ2-7 | few | - | TRBV4-3
TGCGCCAGCAGTGAGTTAGGGCAGGGCGACACTGAAGCTTTCTTT | CASSELGQGDTEAFF | TRBJ1-1 | - | - | TRBV10-2
TGTGCCAGCAGCTGGACAGGGCTGAAGGATTCACCCCTCCACTTT | CASSWTGLKDSPLHF | TRBJ1-6 | - | TRBD1 | TRBV7-9
TGTGCCAGCAGCTCGCGACAGGGGGCAACAGATACGCAGTATTTT | CASSSRQGATDTQYF | TRBJ2-3 | once | TRBD1 | TRBV7-6
TGTGCCAGCAACTTAATACAGGGGAACACTGAAGCTTTCTTT | CASNLIQGNTEAFF | TRBJ1-1 | - | - | TRBV6-1
TGTGCCAGCAGTTTCTCTAGCAATCAGCCCCAGCATTTT | CASSFSSNQPQHF | TRBJ1-5 | - | - | TRBV27
TGTGCCAGCAGTTACAACAGGGAGGGGAATCAGCCCCAGCATTTT | CASSYNREGNQPQHF | TRBJ1-5 | - | - | TRBV6-5
TGCGCCAGCAGTACAACGACAGGGTTGACAGATACGCAGTATTTT | CASSTTTGLTDTQYF | TRBJ2-3 | - | TRBD1 | TRBV10-1
TGTGCCAGCAGCCCCCGACAGTCCCACCACCCAACTAATGAAAAACTGTTTTTT | CASSPRQSHHPTNEKLFF | TRBJ1-4 | - | - | TRBV7-2
TGCGCCAGCAGCCAAAAGTCGGGGACAGCTGAAGCTTTCTTT | CASSQKSGTAEAFF | TRBJ1-1 | - | TRBD1 | TRBV4-3
TGTGCCAGCAGCTTAGGCGGGACGGCTTTCTTT | CASSLGGTAFF | TRBJ1-1 | - | - | TRBV7-6
TGTGCCAGCTCACCAGTGGCAGGTGGCGAAGCTTTCTTT | CASSPVAGGEAFF | TRBJ1-1 | once | - | TRBV18
TGCGCCAGCAGCTTGGGTACAGGGGTCGCCAAAAACATTCAGTACTTC | CASSLGTGVAKNIQYF | TRBJ2-4 | - | TRBD1 | TRBV5-1
TGCGCCAGCAGCCAATTTTACTCTGGGGCCAACGTCCTGACTTTC | CASSQFYSGANVLTF | TRBJ2-6 | - | - | TRBV4-1
TGTGCCACCAGCAGAGATTTTGACAGATCGGCTAATGAAAAACTGTTTTTT | CATSRDFDRSANEKLFF | TRBJ1-4 | - | - | TRBV15